This T cell receptor (beta chain) was identified during a study of PD-L1 blockade in urothelial cancer. Study overall: Of some 29 patients, around 26 were males with bladder-origin urothelial cancer. Prior chemotherapy regimens per patient numbered 0 to 3. Blood was evaluated 3 weeks (second dose) and 6 weeks after therapy began.

Time point given: peripheral blood 6 weeks after treatment start. Germline trimming cut 5 bases from V and 5 bases from J; bases unmatched to any gene: 9. The CDR3 is 15 residues long. Germline-derived CDR1 and CDR2 are SEHNR and FQNEAQ (reference sequence). Added to each PCR by spiking were synthetic TCR analog templates. Sequencing was performed with immunoSEQ multiplex PCR; in TCRdb, only in-frame clones are kept and a portion is missing. The profile covers approximately 110,000 clones, with 75% to 95% appearing a single time and less than 4.5% taken by the ten largest. Sample: PBMCs, taken around atezolizumab (anti-PD-L1) treatment. This chain links TRBV7-9 with TRBJ1-2; 9 nucleotides agree with TRBD1. This clonotype originated in a man between 60 and 70 years old with urothelial cancer. The CDR3 loop is CASSAWDRVPYGYTF. The CDR3 DNA sequence: TGTGCCAGCAGCGCCTGGGACAGGGTCCCTTATGGCTACACCTTC.